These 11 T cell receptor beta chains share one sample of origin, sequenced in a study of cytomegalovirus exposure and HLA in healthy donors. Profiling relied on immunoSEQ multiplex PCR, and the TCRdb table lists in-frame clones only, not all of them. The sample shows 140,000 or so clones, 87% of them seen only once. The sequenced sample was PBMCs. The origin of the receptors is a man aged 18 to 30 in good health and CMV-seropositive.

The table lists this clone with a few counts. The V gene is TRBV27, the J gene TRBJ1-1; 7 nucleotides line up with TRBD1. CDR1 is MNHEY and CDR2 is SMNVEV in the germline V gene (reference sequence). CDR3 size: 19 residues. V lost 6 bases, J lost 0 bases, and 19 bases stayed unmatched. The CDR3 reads CASSPIKTGRTGLNTEAFF. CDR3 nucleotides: TGTGCCAGCAGCCCGATTAAGACAGGGAGGACGGGCTTGAACACTGAAGCTTTCTTT.

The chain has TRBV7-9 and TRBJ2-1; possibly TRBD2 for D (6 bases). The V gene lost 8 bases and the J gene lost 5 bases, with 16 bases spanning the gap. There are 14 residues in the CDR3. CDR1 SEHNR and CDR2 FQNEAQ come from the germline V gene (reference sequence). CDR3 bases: TGTGCCAGCCTAGCAGCGGGTCTTCACAATGAGCAGTTCTTC. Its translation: CASLAAGLHNEQFF.

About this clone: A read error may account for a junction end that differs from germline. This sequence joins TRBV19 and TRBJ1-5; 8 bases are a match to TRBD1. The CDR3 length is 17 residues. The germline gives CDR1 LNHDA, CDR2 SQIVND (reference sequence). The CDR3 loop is CASKGTGRAGGKQPQHF. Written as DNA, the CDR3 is TGTGCCAGTAAGGGTACGGGAAGGGCAGGGGGCAAACAGCCCCAGCATTTT.

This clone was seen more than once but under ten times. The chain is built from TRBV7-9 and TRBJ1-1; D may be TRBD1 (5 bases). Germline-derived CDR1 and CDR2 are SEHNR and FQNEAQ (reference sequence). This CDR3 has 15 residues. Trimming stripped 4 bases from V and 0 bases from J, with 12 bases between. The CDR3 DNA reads TGTGCCAGCAGCTCGCTAGGGGCACTGAACACTGAAGCTTTCTTT. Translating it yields CASSSLGALNTEAFF.

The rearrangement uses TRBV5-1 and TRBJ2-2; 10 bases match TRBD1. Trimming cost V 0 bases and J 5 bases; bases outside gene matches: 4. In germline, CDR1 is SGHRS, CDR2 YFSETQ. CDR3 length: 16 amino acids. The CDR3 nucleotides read TGCGCCAGCAGCTTGGGGGACAGGGGAAGTACCGGGGAGCTGTTTTTT. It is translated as CASSLGDRGSTGELFF.

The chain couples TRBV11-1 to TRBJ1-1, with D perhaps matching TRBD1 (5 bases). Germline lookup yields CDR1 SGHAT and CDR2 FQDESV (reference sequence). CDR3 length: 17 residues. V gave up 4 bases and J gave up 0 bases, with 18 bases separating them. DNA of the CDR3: TGTGCCAGCAGCTCTCTTACAAAGGGGTCCATGAACACTGAAGCTTTCTTT. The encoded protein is CASSSLTKGSMNTEAFF.

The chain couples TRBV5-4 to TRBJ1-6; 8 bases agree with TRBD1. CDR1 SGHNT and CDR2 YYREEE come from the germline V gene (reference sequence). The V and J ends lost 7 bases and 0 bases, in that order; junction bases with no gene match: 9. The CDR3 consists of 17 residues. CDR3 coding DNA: TGTGCCAGCGGCCGGACAGGGACCAGCTCCTATAATTCACCCCTCCACTTT. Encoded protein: CASGRTGTSSYNSPLHF.

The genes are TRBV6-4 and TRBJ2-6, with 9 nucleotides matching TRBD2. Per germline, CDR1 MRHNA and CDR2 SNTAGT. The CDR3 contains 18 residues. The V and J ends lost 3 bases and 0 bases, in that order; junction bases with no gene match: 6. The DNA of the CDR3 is TGTGCCAGCAGTGATAGCGGGAGAGGGGGCTCTGGGGCCAACGTCCTGACTTTC. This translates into CASSDSGRGGSGANVLTF.

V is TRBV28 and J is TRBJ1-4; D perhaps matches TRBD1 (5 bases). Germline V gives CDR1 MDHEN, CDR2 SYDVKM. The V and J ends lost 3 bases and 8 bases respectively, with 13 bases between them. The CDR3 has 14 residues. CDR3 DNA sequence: TGTGCCAGCAGTTTTTCTACACACAGGGAAAAACTGTTTTTT. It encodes CASSFSTHREKLFF.

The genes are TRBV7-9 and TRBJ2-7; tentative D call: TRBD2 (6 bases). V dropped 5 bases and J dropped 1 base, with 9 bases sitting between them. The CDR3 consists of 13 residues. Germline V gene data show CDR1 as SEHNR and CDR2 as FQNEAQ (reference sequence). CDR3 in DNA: TGTGCCAGCAGCGACGGGGGTTCCTACGAGCAGTACTTC. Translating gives CASSDGGSYEQYF.

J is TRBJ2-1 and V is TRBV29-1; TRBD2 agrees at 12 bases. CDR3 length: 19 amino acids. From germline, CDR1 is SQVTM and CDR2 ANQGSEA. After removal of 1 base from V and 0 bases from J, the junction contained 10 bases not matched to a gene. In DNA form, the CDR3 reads TGCAGCGTTGAAGCCTCCGGGACTAGCGGGTCTAGCTCCTACAATGAGCAGTTCTTC. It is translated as CSVEASGTSGSSSYNEQFF.